The 16 T cell receptor beta chains below were found in one sample sequenced in a study of blood T cell repertoires in COVID-19. The protocol was immunoSEQ multiplex PCR, while the TCRdb copy is restricted to in-frame clones and leaves out a portion. This table holds approximately 210,000 clones, less than 90% found once. Specimen: peripheral blood. Receptors were obtained from a woman in her seventies with active or convalescent COVID-19.

The genes are TRBV10-1 and TRBJ2-2, with TRBD2 identical over 8 bases. From germline, CDR1 is WNHNN and CDR2 SYGVQD (reference sequence). This CDR3 contains 15 residues. V gave up 3 bases and J gave up 6 bases; unmatched junction bases: 6. Written as DNA, the CDR3 is TGCGCCAGCAGTGAACCGGGAGGGCCGCCCGGGGAGCTGTTTTTT. Its protein is CASSEPGGPPGELFF.

The CDR3 loop reads CASSYGHSYGADTQYF. As DNA, the CDR3 is TGCGCCAGCAGCTACGGACATTCTTATGGGGCAGATACGCAGTATTTT. The V call is TRBV5-1, the J call TRBJ2-3; D might be TRBD1 (5 bases). The CDR3 consists of 16 residues. Germline CDR1 is SGHRS and CDR2 is YFSETQ. The V end was cut by 3 bases, the J end by 4 bases, with 18 bases between.

About this clone: The same CDR3 arises from other DNA sequences in this sample as well. The chain couples TRBV7-9 to TRBJ2-2; 7 bases match TRBD2. The CDR3 has 14 residues. V was clipped by 3 bases and J by 6 bases; unmatched bases: 4. Germline V gene sequence: CDR1 SEHNR, CDR2 FQNEAQ (reference sequence). CDR3 coding DNA: TGTGCCAGCAGCTTGGGGCTAGCGGCCGGGGAGCTGTTTTTT. Translating gives CASSLGLAAGELFF.

The V gene is TRBV14, the J gene TRBJ1-1; 7 bases are a match to TRBD1. The CDR3 loop spans 16 amino acids. Looked up from germline, CDR1 is SGHDN and CDR2 is FVKESK. With 3 bases clipped from V and 0 bases from J, the junction kept 7 bases outside the gene matches. Here the CDR3 reads CASSHFFGTVNTEAFF. CDR3 in DNA: TGTGCCAGCAGCCATTTTTTCGGGACAGTGAACACTGAAGCTTTCTTT.

Only a few counts were recorded for this clone. The V gene is TRBV25-1, the J gene TRBJ1-3, with 9 bases fitting TRBD1. The CDR3 covers 15 residues. V trimming: 3 bases; J trimming: 9 bases; junction bases outside the gene matches: 9. In germline, CDR1 is MGHDK, CDR2 SYGVNS. This CDR3 is CASSDPGQGSSTIYF. In DNA, the CDR3 is TGTGCCAGCAGTGACCCGGGACAGGGATCAAGCACCATATATTTT.

This chain links TRBV12-3 or TRBV12-4 with TRBJ1-1; D call uncertain. The ends were cut back, 6 bases at V and 1 base at J, with 9 bases in the middle. CDR3 length equals 13 residues. This CDR3 reads CASSSQANTEAFF. DNA of the CDR3: TGTGCCAGCAGCTCTCAAGCGAACACTGAAGCTTTCTTT.

The V and J genes are TRBV21-1 and TRBJ1-5; TRBD1 is taken as the D call from the table, unchecked against the DNA. TRBV21-1 corresponds to a pseudogene. The length of the CDR3 is 16 residues. CDR3 nucleotides: TGTGCCAGCACCTGGAACAGGGGGTTGAGGAATCAGCCCCAGCATTTT. It translates to CASTWNRGLRNQPQHF.

The rearrangement links TRBV6-5 to TRBJ1-3, with D possibly TRBD1 on 5 matching bases. V lost 0 bases and J lost 8, with 11 bases in between. CDR3 size: 14 residues. Germline V CDR1 and CDR2: MNHEY, SVGAGI. CDR3 in amino acids: CASSYSGEVDTIYF. The CDR3 nucleotides are TGTGCCAGCAGTTACTCGGGGGAGGTGGACACCATATATTTT.

The gene calls are TRBV7-8 and TRBJ2-5; 8 nucleotides agree with TRBD2. Germline CDR1 is SGHVS and CDR2 is FQNEAQ. This CDR3 has 15 amino acids. The V segment lost 5 bases and the J segment 5 bases; nucleotides outside the gene matches: 10. As DNA, the CDR3 is TGTGCCAGCAGCCTCCAGAGCGGGAGTTGGGAGACCCAGTACTTC. Protein sequence: CASSLQSGSWETQYF.

The J gene is TRBJ2-1, the V gene TRBV3-1 (or the pseudogene TRBV3-2), with TRBD1 matching 8 bases. Germline assignment: CDR1 LGHDT and CDR2 YNNKEL (reference sequence). The CDR3 runs to 16 residues. Trimming at V came to 0 bases and at J to 5 bases, leaving 6 bases not matched to a gene. For the CDR3, the DNA is TGTGCCAGCAGCCAAGATAGCGGACAGGGCCACAATGAGCAGTTCTTC. Residues: CASSQDSGQGHNEQFF.

V usage is TRBV6-5 and J usage is TRBJ1-1; 8 bases map to TRBD1. Germline V gives CDR1 MNHEY, CDR2 SVGAGI. Trimming removed 6 bases from V and 4 bases from J; junction bases left unmatched: 10. The CDR3 contains 15 residues. The CDR3 reads CASSMQGAWGTEAFF. The CDR3 bases are TGTGCCAGCAGCATGCAGGGGGCATGGGGCACTGAAGCTTTCTTT.

The gene calls are TRBV18 and TRBJ1-4, with 8 bases matching TRBD1. The CDR3 runs to 14 residues. Germline-derived CDR1 and CDR2 are KGHSH and LQKENI. Trimming cost V 3 bases and J 6 bases; bases outside gene matches: 3. CDR3 region: CASSPTGGDEKLFF. CDR3 sequence (DNA): TGTGCCAGCTCACCCACAGGGGGGGATGAAAAACTGTTTTTT.

This chain uses TRBV10-3 with TRBJ1-2; 10 bases fit TRBD1. This CDR3 spans 16 amino acids. In germline, CDR1 is ENHRY, CDR2 SYGVKD. After removal of 4 bases from V and 3 bases from J, the junction contained 8 bases not matched to a gene. CDR3 nucleotides: TGTGCCATCAGTGGCCCTATCGGACAGGGGGACTATGGCTACACCTTC. Its translation: CAISGPIGQGDYGYTF.

This clone was detected only once. V and J are TRBV3-1 (or the pseudogene TRBV3-2) and TRBJ1-2; D is possibly TRBD1 (5 bases). Germline CDR1 reads LGHDT; CDR2 reads YNNKEL (reference sequence). This CDR3 is built from 13 residues. V was cut by 1 base and J by 8 bases, with 11 bases left in between. Written as DNA, the CDR3 is TGTGCCAGCAGCCAAGGGCGGTCAGGGGGCTACACCTTC. Translation gives CASSQGRSGGYTF.

In this sample, this clone turned up a few times. V gene TRBV28 combines with J gene TRBJ1-5; D is undetermined. Per germline, CDR1 MDHEN and CDR2 SYDVKM. The V and J ends lost 1 base and 0 bases respectively, with 19 bases between them. The CDR3 totals 19 residues. CDR3 nucleotide sequence: TGTGCCAGCAGTTTATTCTTCGGGAGCCGGGTGGGTAGCAATCAGCCCCAGCATTTT. As protein: CASSLFFGSRVGSNQPQHF.

CDR3 sequence (DNA): TGTGCCAGCAGTGAAAAGGACACACGCGAGCAGTACTTC. This codes for CASSEKDTREQYF. The rearrangement uses TRBV6-1 and TRBJ2-7; D perhaps matches TRBD1 (5 bases). In germline, CDR1 is MNHNS, CDR2 SASEGT. The CDR3 contains 13 residues. V was trimmed by 2 bases and J by 6 bases, leaving 11 bases between them.